These T cell receptor beta chains were read from a single sample in a study of blood T cells in healthy people across ages. In TCRdb, the 5' RACE reads were re-called with MiXCR into one record per CDR3 protein. This sample has approximately 850,000 distinct CDR3 sequences, with about 42% found just once. Specimen: blood. Every receptor here comes from a man aged 60 to 69 in good health. Each CDR3 is given with its conserved first and last residue. The order of the fields is V gene, clone size, D gene, J gene, CDR3 DNA, CDR3 protein. A D gene is named only where the DNA matches it firmly. The size of a clone is reported for some rows only, either as once, few or many, or as a class for expanded clones.

>TRBV7-6|few|TRBD1|TRBJ1-1
TGTGCCAGCAGCTTAGCGCATGGGACAGGGAACACTGAAGCTTTCTTT
CASSLAHGTGNTEAFF
>TRBV20-1|-|-|TRBJ2-4
TGCAGTGCTAGAGGTTCCGACGGCTCGGACGGCATTCAGTACTTC
CSARGSDGSDGIQYF
>TRBV3-1|-|TRBD1|TRBJ2-1
TGTGCCAGCAGCCATGAGGCAGGGGGACGTTACGAGCAGTTCTTC
CASSHEAGGRYEQFF
>TRBV30|-|-|TRBJ1-4
TGTGCCTGGAGTGTTGGCAGTAATGAAAAACTGTTTTTT
CAWSVGSNEKLFF
>TRBV2|few|-|TRBJ1-1
TGTGCCAGCAGTGGAGGGGAGAACACTGAAGCTTTCTTT
CASSGGENTEAFF
>TRBV20-1|-|-|TRBJ1-1
TGCAGTGCTAGAGCAGGGAGCGGTTACACTGAAGCTTTCTTT
CSARAGSGYTEAFF
>TRBV2|few|-|TRBJ2-1
TGTGCCAGCAGTGAATCTCGGGCGGGGGAGCAGTTCTTC
CASSESRAGEQFF
>TRBV20-1|few|TRBD1|TRBJ2-5
TGCAGTGCTAGAGATCCGGCGAGGGACAGGGGCCACATACAGTACTTC
CSARDPARDRGHIQYF
>TRBV18|-|-|TRBJ2-1
TGTGCCAGCTCACCACCGGTTAGTCTCTTAGCAGGGGAGCAGTTCTTC
CASSPPVSLLAGEQFF
>TRBV5-1|-|TRBD1|TRBJ2-7
TGCTCCAGCGGCCCGGGACAGGGCGCGTACGAGCAGTACTTC
CSSGPGQGAYEQYF
>TRBV7-2|-|TRBD2|TRBJ2-1
TGTGCCAGCAGCTTAAGGGAGGGAGCGGGGGGCTCAGTCAATGAGCAGTTCTTC
CASSLREGAGGSVNEQFF
>TRBV9|few|TRBD1|TRBJ2-7
TGTGCCAGCAGCGTAGACGGGACAGGGGGCGACGAGCAGTACTTC
CASSVDGTGGDEQYF
>TRBV7-8|-|-|TRBJ2-1
TGTGCCAGCAGCTTAATGGCGGGTATCAAGTATCATGAGCAGTTCTTC
CASSLMAGIKYHEQFF
>TRBV12-3/TRBV12-4|few|TRBD1|TRBJ2-3
TGTGCCAACGGACAGGACCAACTAACAGATACGCAGTATTTT
CANGQDQLTDTQYF
>TRBV6-1|-|-|TRBJ1-2
TGTGCCAGCAGTCCTCTCCGGGGGGGACAACTCAACTATGGCTACACCTTC
CASSPLRGGQLNYGYTF
>TRBV12-3/TRBV12-4|many|-|TRBJ2-6
TGTGCCAGCAGTGGGGGGAATCTGACTTTC
CASSGGNLTF
>TRBV7-9|-|TRBD1|TRBJ1-2
TGTGCCAGCAGCACAGACAGGGTAGCCTATGGCTACACCTTC
CASSTDRVAYGYTF
>TRBV6-5|-|TRBD1|TRBJ2-7
TGTGCCAGCAGTTCAGGGGGAATTAAGAAGTACGAGCAGTACTTC
CASSSGGIKKYEQYF
>TRBV11-2|-|TRBD2|TRBJ2-1
TGTGCCGGCAGCTTAGACGGGGGGGCCGGTGAGCAGTTCTTC
CAGSLDGGAGEQFF
>TRBV6-4|once|-|TRBJ2-7
TGTGCCAGCAGTGGTGAAGCGGGTGGGTTCTATGAGCAGTACTTC
CASSGEAGGFYEQYF
>TRBV20-1|-|TRBD1|TRBJ1-1
TGCAGGCAACATCGACAGGGGGACACTGAAGCTTTCTTT
CRQHRQGDTEAFF
>TRBV11-2|-|-|TRBJ2-2
TGTGCCAGCAGCTTTTCGAGACTTGACACCGGGGAGCTGTTTTTT
CASSFSRLDTGELFF
>TRBV5-1|few|-|TRBJ2-7
TGCGCCAGCAGCGGGGGACAATCCTACGAGCAGTACTTC
CASSGGQSYEQYF
>TRBV6-2/TRBV6-3|-|TRBD2|TRBJ2-7
TGTGCCAGCAGTCCACTAGCGGGGGCCACGAATGAGCAGTACTTC
CASSPLAGATNEQYF
>TRBV6-1|-|-|TRBJ2-1
TGTGCCAGCAGTGTGAACTACGATCGTGGAAGCTCCTACAATGAGCAGTTCTTC
CASSVNYDRGSSYNEQFF
>TRBV7-8|-|TRBD1|TRBJ1-1
TGTGCCAGCAGGCAACAGGGGGCGACGGTCACTGAAGCTTTCTTT
CASRQQGATVTEAFF
>TRBV24-1|-|-|TRBJ2-7
TGTGCCACCAGTGACCCTGGACGTTACGAGCAGTACTTC
CATSDPGRYEQYF
>TRBV10-3|few|-|TRBJ1-2
TGTGCCATCAGTGAGCGAGCCTTCTATGGCTACACCTTC
CAISERAFYGYTF
>TRBV25-1|many|TRBD1|TRBJ1-2
TGTGCCAGCAGTGCTGGACAGGGCGGTGGCTACACCTTC
CASSAGQGGGYTF
>TRBV2|once|TRBD1|TRBJ2-4
TGTGCCAGCGGACAGGGGGAATCCAAAAACATTCAGTACTTC
CASGQGESKNIQYF
>TRBV20-1|few|TRBD1|TRBJ2-1
TGCAGTGCTGGGGACAGGGGCTCCTACAATGAGCAGTTCTTC
CSAGDRGSYNEQFF
>TRBV4-1|few|TRBD1|TRBJ1-1
TGCGCCAGCAGCCAAGAACAGGGGGCGACTGAAGCTTTCTTT
CASSQEQGATEAFF
>TRBV29-1|-|-|TRBJ1-1
TGCAGTTTTGTGGTCACTGAAGCTTTCTTT
CSFVVTEAFF
>TRBV6-4|-|TRBD1|TRBJ2-1
TGTGCCAGCAGTGATACAGGGGGAATTAGCAATGAGCAGTTCTTC
CASSDTGGISNEQFF
>TRBV5-1|-|TRBD2|TRBJ2-3
TGCGCCAGCAGCTTGGTGGGACGGGCTAGCGGGGGTTACACAGATACGCAGTATTTT
CASSLVGRASGGYTDTQYF
>TRBV7-9|-|-|TRBJ2-5
TGTGCCAGCAGCTCCCGTGCTGTGCAAGAGACCCAGTACTTC
CASSSRAVQETQYF
>TRBV20-1|-|-|TRBJ2-3
TGCAGTGCTAGAGTAGGAGGAGATACGCAGTATTTT
CSARVGGDTQYF
>TRBV5-1|-|-|TRBJ1-4
TGCGCCAGCAGCTTGGGTCAGGGAATAGGCGAAGAACTGTTTTTT
CASSLGQGIGEELFF
>TRBV9|-|-|TRBJ1-1
TGTGCCAGCAGCGCCGACCTCCTAGGATACACTGAAGCTTTCTTT
CASSADLLGYTEAFF
>TRBV20-1|few|-|TRBJ1-1
TGCAGTGCTAGAGATCCTACGCGGACCACTGAAGCTTTCTTT
CSARDPTRTTEAFF
>TRBV7-9|few|-|TRBJ2-5
TGTGCCAGCAGCTTAGGTGGACAGATTCAAGAGACCCAGTACTTC
CASSLGGQIQETQYF
>TRBV30|-|-|TRBJ2-3
TGTGCCTGGAGTGTTTTGGAGCCAGATACGCAGTATTTT
CAWSVLEPDTQYF
>TRBV10-2|-|-|TRBJ2-7
TGCGCCAGCAGTATAGGGCACTACGAGCAGTACTTC
CASSIGHYEQYF
>TRBV12-3/TRBV12-4|-|-|TRBJ2-5
TGTGCCAGCAGTTCCCCGGGACTCCGTCGGGCCCAGTACTTC
CASSSPGLRRAQYF
>TRBV2|-|-|TRBJ2-1
TGTGCCAGCGCGGACTATCAAGGGGGTGAGCAGTTCTTC
CASADYQGGEQFF
>TRBV13|-|-|TRBJ1-6
TGTGCCAGCAGTCGACAAGTTAATTCACCCCTCCACTTT
CASSRQVNSPLHF
>TRBV2|few|TRBD1|TRBJ1-5
TGTGCCAGCAGAAGTGGGACAGGGGGCGCACCCCAGCCCCAGCATTTT
CASRSGTGGAPQPQHF
>TRBV14|few|-|TRBJ2-7
TGTGCCAGCAGCCCCAAGCCAGGGCCCTCCTACGAGCAGTACTTC
CASSPKPGPSYEQYF
>TRBV4-1|-|-|TRBJ1-5
TGCGCCAGCAGCCAAGTAGGGGGGGAGCTCAATCAGCCCCAGCATTTT
CASSQVGGELNQPQHF
>TRBV7-2|-|-|TRBJ2-3
TGTGCCAGCAGCCCCGGCTACCGCACAGATACGCAGTATTTT
CASSPGYRTDTQYF
>TRBV6-1|few|TRBD1|TRBJ1-2
TGTGCCAGCAGACCTCTCCCGGGACAGGGGGCTTTAGGAAACTATGGCTACACCTTC
CASRPLPGQGALGNYGYTF
>TRBV28|-|-|TRBJ2-1
TGTGCCAGCAGCGCGGAAGGGGGGGAGGGAAAAAATGAGCAGTTCTTC
CASSAEGGEGKNEQFF
>TRBV30|-|TRBD1|TRBJ2-5
TGTGCCTGGAGTGTCACCGGGACAGCGCCTAGGGAGCAGTACTTC
CAWSVTGTAPREQYF